This TCR beta chain was sequenced in a study of blood T cell repertoires in COVID-19. Turning to the study itself: PBMCs, B-cell-depleted T cells, or T cells were the source of the cDNA or gDNA that made up the material.

The length of the CDR3 is 14 residues. CDR1 and CDR2 from the germline V gene are SEHNR and FQNEAQ (reference sequence). The ends were cut back, 8 bases at V and 0 bases at J, with 11 bases in the middle. TCRdb keeps only in-frame clones here, not all; method: immunoSEQ multiplex PCR. The sample lists around 60,000 clones; approximately 86% were seen once. The clonotype comes from a human donor in a cohort sampled during active COVID-19. Sample: peripheral blood. V and J are TRBV7-9 and TRBJ2-1, with D perhaps matching TRBD2 (6 bases). The CDR3, as DNA: TGTGCCAGCCTGCCGCGGGGCTCCTACAATGAGCAGTTCTTC. It specifies CASLPRGSYNEQFF.